One sample yielded the 16 T cell receptor beta chains listed below, sequenced in a study of control samples from healthy donors and cancer patients. Using immunoSEQ multiplex PCR, the repertoire was profiled, and TCRdb retains in-frame clones only, with some absent. The sample has 110,000 to 150,000 clones, around nine tenths seen once; the top ten hold 4.9%. The specimen sequenced was blood. These receptors originate from a man in his thirties or forties in good health.

The chain links TRBV11-2 to TRBJ1-2; 7 bases are shared with TRBD1. Looked up from germline, CDR1 is SGHAT and CDR2 is FQNNGV. CDR3 length: 15 residues. V lost 0 bases to trimming and J lost 6 bases; unmatched junction nucleotides: 7. The CDR3 sequence is CASSLERTGPHGYTF. For the CDR3, the DNA is TGTGCCAGCAGCTTAGAACGGACAGGCCCCCATGGCTACACCTTC.

The V gene is TRBV4-3, the J gene TRBJ2-2, with 7 bases identical to TRBD2. V lost 0 bases, J lost 3 bases, and 13 bases stayed unmatched. CDR3 length equals 19 residues. Germline V gene data show CDR1 as LGHNA and CDR2 as YSLEER. CDR3 amino acids: CASSQDLPGLDPDTGELFF. The CDR3 nucleotides are TGCGCCAGCAGCCAAGATCTCCCCGGACTAGATCCCGACACCGGGGAGCTGTTTTTT.

The J gene is TRBJ2-1, the V gene TRBV29-1; D is uncertain. V lost 6 bases, J lost 8 bases, and 8 bases lay in between. CDR1 SQVTM and CDR2 ANQGSEA come from the germline V gene. The CDR3 has 10 residues. The CDR3 DNA follows: TGCAGCGTCGGCGGCGATGAGCAGTTCTTC. Protein: CSVGGDEQFF.

The J gene is TRBJ1-2, the V gene TRBV30, with TRBD1 matching 9 bases. Trimming took 3 bases from V and 4 from J; bases not matched to a gene: 15. The CDR3 has 17 residues. The V gene's germline CDR1 is GTSNPN and CDR2 SVGIG (reference sequence). The CDR3, as DNA: TGTGCCTGGAGGACAGGGGGGGCGCGTGGGTCCGGCTATGGCTACACCTTC. It yields the protein CAWRTGGARGSGYGYTF.

J is TRBJ2-1 and V is TRBV9; TRBD2 matches at 10 bases. Germline-derived CDR1 and CDR2 are SGDLS and YYNGEE. The CDR3 is 20 residues long. J lost 0 bases, V lost 5 bases, and 17 bases had no gene match. The chain's CDR3 is CASSRGTTSGKRSSYNEQFF. CDR3 DNA: TGTGCCAGCAGTAGAGGAACAACTAGCGGGAAAAGGAGCTCCTACAATGAGCAGTTCTTC. Based on the CDR3 plus reference TRBV9 and TRBJ2-1, the full variable domain is DSGVTQTPKHLITATGQRVTLRCSPRSGDLSVYWYQQSLDQGLQFLIQYYNGEERAKGNILERFSAQQFPDLHSELNLSSLELGDSALYFCASSRGTTSGKRSSYNEQFFGPGTRLTVL.

V is TRBV6-5 and J is TRBJ2-7; D ambiguous. Trimming took off 0 bases at V and 2 bases at J, with 11 bases between the two ends. The V gene's germline CDR1 is MNHEY and CDR2 SVGAGI. The CDR3 has 15 amino acids. The chain's CDR3 is CASSYSPGVAYEQYF. As DNA, the CDR3 is TGTGCCAGCAGTTACTCCCCGGGCGTAGCCTACGAGCAGTACTTC.

The chain is built from TRBV5-5 and TRBJ2-7; tentative D call: TRBD1 (6 bases). The CDR3 has 15 residues. Trimming pared 2 bases from V and 3 bases from J, leaving 15 bases between. Per the germline V gene, CDR1 is SGHKS and CDR2 is YYEKEE (reference sequence). CDR3 nucleotide sequence: TGTGCCAGCAGCTTCCTACCGGGACACCTCTACGAGCAGTACTTC. Its protein is CASSFLPGHLYEQYF.

Only one count was recorded for this clone. The chain carries TRBV4-3 and TRBJ2-3, with no clear D. CDR1 and CDR2 (germline): LGHNA, YSLEER. V lost 0 bases and J 6 bases, leaving 16 bases between the germline ends. CDR3 size: 16 residues. CDR3 nucleotide sequence: TGCGCCAGCAGCCAAGATACGGCCAGAAGTTCGGATACGCAGTATTTT. Translating it yields CASSQDTARSSDTQYF.

The chain carries TRBV4-3 and TRBJ2-7; tentatively, D is TRBD1 (6 bases). Germline V gene data show CDR1 as LGHNA and CDR2 as YSLEER. This CDR3 has 15 residues. V lost 0 bases, J lost 7 bases, and 16 bases lay in between. The CDR3: CASSQDFGQGLEQYF. The CDR3 DNA reads as TGCGCCAGCAGCCAAGATTTCGGCCAGGGGTTAGAGCAGTACTTC.

The chain uses TRBV4-3 and TRBJ2-1; 9 positions agree with TRBD1. Unmatched junction bases numbered 7, after V lost 1 base and J lost 6 bases. The germline V gene encodes CDR1 LGHNA and CDR2 YSLEER. CDR3 length: 16 residues. As DNA, the CDR3 is TGCGCCAGCAGCCAAGCTCCTCGGACAGGGGCCAATGAGCAGTTCTTC. This codes for CASSQAPRTGANEQFF.

The V gene is TRBV4-2, the J gene TRBJ2-5, with D maybe TRBD1 (6 bases). Looked up from germline, CDR1 is LGHNA and CDR2 is YNFKEQ. V lost 1 base and J 9 bases, leaving 21 bases between the germline ends. This CDR3 is 16 amino acids long. This chain's CDR3 is CASSQASGQQERAQYF. In DNA form, the CDR3 reads TGTGCCAGCAGCCAAGCGTCCGGACAGCAAGAGAGGGCCCAGTACTTC.

The J gene is TRBJ2-2, the V gene TRBV3-1 (or the pseudogene TRBV3-2); D is uncertain. This CDR3 spans 13 amino acids. The ends were cut back, 4 bases at V and 7 bases at J, with 10 bases in the middle. Germline V CDR1 and CDR2: LGHDT, YNNKEL (reference sequence). The CDR3 nucleotides read TGTGCCAGCAGCCCCCTTAGGTTCGGGGAGCTGTTTTTT. Its translation is CASSPLRFGELFF.

V gene TRBV5-1 combines with J gene TRBJ2-1, with 10 bases that match TRBD2. J was trimmed by 4 bases and V by 0 bases; bases with no gene match: 1. Germline V lookup: CDR1 SGHRS, CDR2 YFSETQ. The length of the CDR3 is 15 residues. The CDR3 loop reads CASSLGTSGYNEQFF. The CDR3, as DNA: TGCGCCAGCAGCTTGGGGACTAGCGGATACAATGAGCAGTTCTTC.

The chain combines TRBV5-1 with TRBJ2-5; 7 bases are a match to TRBD2. The CDR3 has 13 amino acids. The trim removed 4 bases at V and 3 bases at J, leaving 3 bases unmatched. CDR1 is SGHRS and CDR2 is YFSETQ in the germline V gene. CDR3 sequence: CASSAGLEETQYF. The CDR3 DNA reads as TGCGCCAGCAGCGCCGGACTAGAAGAGACCCAGTACTTC.

CDR3 region: CASSQGTSLQYF. The CDR3 region has the DNA TGTGCCAGCAGCCAAGGGACTTCCCTGCAGTACTTC. This chain connects TRBV4-2 to TRBJ2-7; D possibly corresponds to TRBD2 (5 bases). From germline, CDR1 is LGHNA and CDR2 YNFKEQ. V lost 1 base to trimming and J lost 9 bases, with 10 bases between them. This CDR3 has 12 amino acids.

The chain links TRBV7-3 to TRBJ2-7; 9 nucleotides align to TRBD2. Looked up from germline, CDR1 is SGHTA and CDR2 is FQGTGA. Trimming took 5 bases from V and 7 from J; bases not matched to a gene: 9. The CDR3 loop spans 14 amino acids. CDR3 coding DNA: TGTGCCAGCAGCAGCACTAGCGGGCCTGTGGAGCAGTACTTC. It is translated as CASSSTSGPVEQYF.